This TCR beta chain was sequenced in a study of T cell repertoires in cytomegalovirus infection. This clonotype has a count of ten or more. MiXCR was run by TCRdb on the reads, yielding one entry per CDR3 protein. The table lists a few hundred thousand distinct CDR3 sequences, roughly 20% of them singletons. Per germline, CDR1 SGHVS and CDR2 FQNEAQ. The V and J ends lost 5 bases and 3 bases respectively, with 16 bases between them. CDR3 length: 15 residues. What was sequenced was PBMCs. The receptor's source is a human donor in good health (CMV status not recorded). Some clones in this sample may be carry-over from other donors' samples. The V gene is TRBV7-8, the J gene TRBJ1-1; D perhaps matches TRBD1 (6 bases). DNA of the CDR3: TGTGCCAGCAGCCCCCCGACAGGTTGGGACACTGAAGCTTTCTTT. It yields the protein CASSPPTGWDTEAFF.